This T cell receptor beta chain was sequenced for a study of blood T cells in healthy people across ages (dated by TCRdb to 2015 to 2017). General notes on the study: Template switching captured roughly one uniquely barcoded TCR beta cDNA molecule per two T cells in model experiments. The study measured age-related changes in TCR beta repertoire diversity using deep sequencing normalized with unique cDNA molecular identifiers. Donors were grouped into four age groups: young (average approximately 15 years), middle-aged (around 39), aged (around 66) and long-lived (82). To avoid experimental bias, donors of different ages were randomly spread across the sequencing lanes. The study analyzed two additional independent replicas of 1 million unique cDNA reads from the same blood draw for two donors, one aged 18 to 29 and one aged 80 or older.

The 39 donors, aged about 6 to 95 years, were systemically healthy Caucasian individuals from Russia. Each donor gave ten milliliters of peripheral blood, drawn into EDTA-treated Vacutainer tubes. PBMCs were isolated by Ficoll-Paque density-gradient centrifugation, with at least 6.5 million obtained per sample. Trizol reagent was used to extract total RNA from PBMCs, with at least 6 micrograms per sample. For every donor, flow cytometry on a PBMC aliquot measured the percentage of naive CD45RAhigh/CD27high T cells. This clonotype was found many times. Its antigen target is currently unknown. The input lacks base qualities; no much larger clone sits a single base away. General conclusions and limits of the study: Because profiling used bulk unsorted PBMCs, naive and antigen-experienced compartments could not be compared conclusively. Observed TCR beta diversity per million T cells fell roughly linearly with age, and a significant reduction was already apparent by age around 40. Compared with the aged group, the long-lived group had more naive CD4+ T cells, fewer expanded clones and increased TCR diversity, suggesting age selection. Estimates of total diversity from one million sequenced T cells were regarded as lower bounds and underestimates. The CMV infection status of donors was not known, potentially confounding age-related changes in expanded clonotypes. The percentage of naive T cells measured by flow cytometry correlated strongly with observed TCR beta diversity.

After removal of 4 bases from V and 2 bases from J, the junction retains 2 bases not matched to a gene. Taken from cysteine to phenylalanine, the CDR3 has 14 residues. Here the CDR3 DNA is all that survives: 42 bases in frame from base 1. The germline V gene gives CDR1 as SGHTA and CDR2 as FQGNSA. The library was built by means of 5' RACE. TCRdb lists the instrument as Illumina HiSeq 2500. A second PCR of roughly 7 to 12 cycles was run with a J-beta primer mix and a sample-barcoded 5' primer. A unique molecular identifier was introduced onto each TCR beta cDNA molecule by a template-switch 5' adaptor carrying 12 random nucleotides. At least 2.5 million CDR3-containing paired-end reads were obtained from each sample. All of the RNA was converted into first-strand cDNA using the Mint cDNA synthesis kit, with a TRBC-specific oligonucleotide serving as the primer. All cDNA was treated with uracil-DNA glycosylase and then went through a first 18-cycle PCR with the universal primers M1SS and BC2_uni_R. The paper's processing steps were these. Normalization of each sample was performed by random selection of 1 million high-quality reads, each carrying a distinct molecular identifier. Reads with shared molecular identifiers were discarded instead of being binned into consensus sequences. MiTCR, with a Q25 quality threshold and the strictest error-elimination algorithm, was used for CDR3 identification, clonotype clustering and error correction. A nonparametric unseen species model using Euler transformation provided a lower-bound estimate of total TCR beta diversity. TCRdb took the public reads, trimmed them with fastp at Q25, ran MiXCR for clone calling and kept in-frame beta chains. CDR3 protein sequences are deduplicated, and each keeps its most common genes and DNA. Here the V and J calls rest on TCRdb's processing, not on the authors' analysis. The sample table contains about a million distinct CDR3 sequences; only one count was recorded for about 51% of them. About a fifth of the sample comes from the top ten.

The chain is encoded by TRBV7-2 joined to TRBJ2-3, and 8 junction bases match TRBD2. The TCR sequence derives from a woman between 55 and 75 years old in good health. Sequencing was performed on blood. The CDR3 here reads CASSSGLATDTQYF. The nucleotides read TGTGCCAGCAGCTCTGGACTAGCCACAGATACGCAGTATTTT.